Following are 32 T cell receptor beta chains from one sample sequenced in a study of CD8 T cells in ankylosing spondylitis listed by TCRdb under 2017. No antigen is known for these receptors. Study-wide findings and limitations: Blood from ankylosing spondylitis patients appeared to be characterized by a TCR beta motif composed of about 8 highly homologous amino acid variants.

Library construction relied on 5' RACE. Sequencer: Illumina HiSeq 2500. The public reads were reanalyzed by TCRdb: fastp trimming at Q25, MiXCR alignment, in-frame beta chains only. Each record represents a unique CDR3 protein, reported with the most common genes and DNA among its rows. This sample is represented by some 800,000 distinct CDR3 sequences; roughly 12% of them were singletons. The ten largest account for more than 0.5% of the sample. Sequenced material: blood, either unsorted or a sorted T cell fraction (not recorded which). The receptors come from a male donor with ankylosing spondylitis.

This clonotype was observed a few times. The chain couples TRBV7-8 to TRBJ2-5; 8 bases match TRBD2. Germline V gene sequence: CDR1 SGHVS, CDR2 FQNEAQ. The CDR3 length is 12 residues. V was clipped by 5 bases and J by 13 bases; unmatched bases: 9. The CDR3 sequence is CASSPLPSGGYF. DNA for the CDR3: TGTGCCAGCAGCCCCCTCCCCAGCGGGGGGTACTTC.

In this sample, this clonotype turned up a few times. V usage is TRBV6-1 and J usage is TRBJ1-1, with D perhaps matching TRBD1 (5 bases). Germline CDR1 is MNHNS and CDR2 is SASEGT. Trimming shortened V by 5 bases and J by 0 bases, and 13 bases separated the two germline ends. The CDR3 is 15 residues long. The CDR3 DNA is TGTGCCAGCAGTCGCAACGGGGGGATGAACACTGAAGCTTTCTTT. It yields the protein CASSRNGGMNTEAFF.

The chain carries TRBV3-1 and TRBJ1-2; no reliable D call. The germline V gene has CDR1 LGHDT and CDR2 YNNKEL (reference sequence). V was shortened by 4 bases and J by 5 bases, with 11 bases between the two germline ends. This CDR3 region has 13 residues. The CDR3, as DNA: TGTGCCAGCAGCCCTACCTTCGCTTATGGCTACACCTTC. Its protein product is CASSPTFAYGYTF.

The V and J genes are TRBV20-1 and TRBJ2-7; 8 positions agree with TRBD1. The CDR3 has 14 residues. Unmatched junction bases numbered 6, after V lost 5 bases and J lost 0 bases. From germline, CDR1 is DFQATT and CDR2 SNEGSKA (reference sequence). The CDR3, as DNA: TGCAGTGCTCTCCGGACAGGGTCCTCCTACGAGCAGTACTTC. Translating it yields CSALRTGSSYEQYF.

This clonotype was detected ten times or more. This chain uses TRBV6-5 with TRBJ1-2; D not certain. V was pared by 0 bases and J by 4 bases, with 6 bases between. Germline assignment: CDR1 MNHEY and CDR2 SVGAGI. The CDR3 covers 13 residues. The CDR3 protein is CASSYSRSYGYTF. CDR3 bases: TGTGCCAGCAGTTACTCCCGCAGCTATGGCTACACCTTC.

This clonotype was counted many times. The chain has TRBV9 and TRBJ2-3; 8 positions agree with TRBD2. Germline V gene lookup returns CDR1 SGDLS and CDR2 YYNGEE. The CDR3 totals 16 residues. With V trimmed by 6 bases and J by 1 base, 10 bases remained unmatched. The CDR3 nucleotides read TGTGCCAGCAACCCCTTAGGTAGCGGGGGCACAGATACGCAGTATTTT. Protein product: CASNPLGSGGTDTQYF. Filled out from reference TRBV9 and TRBJ2-3, the complete variable domain reads DSGVTQTPKHLITATGQRVTLRCSPRSGDLSVYWYQQSLDQGLQFLIQYYNGEERAKGNILERFSAQQFPDLHSELNLSSLELGDSALYFCASNPLGSGGTDTQYFGPGTRLTVL.

J is TRBJ2-1 and V is TRBV7-3, with D maybe TRBD1 (5 bases). V was cut by 4 bases and J by 3 bases, with 10 bases left in between. CDR1 SGHTA and CDR2 FQGTGA come from the germline V gene. This CDR3 has 14 amino acids. DNA for the CDR3: TGTGCCAGCAGCTCGACAGAGGACTACAATGAGCAGTTCTTC. It is translated as CASSSTEDYNEQFF.

The V call is TRBV5-5, the J call TRBJ2-7; D perhaps matches TRBD1 (5 bases). CDR3 size: 17 residues. V lost 3 bases and J 2 bases, leaving 21 bases between the germline ends. The germline V gene encodes CDR1 SGHKS and CDR2 YYEKEE (reference sequence). CDR3 loop: CASSWTQTANIPYEQYF. CDR3 coding DNA: TGTGCCAGCAGCTGGACCCAGACAGCAAATATTCCCTACGAGCAGTACTTC.

The chain links TRBV14 to TRBJ1-1; weak D call: TRBD1 (5 bases). Trimming stripped 4 bases from V and 11 bases from J, with 14 bases between. The CDR3 sequence is 12 residues long. Germline lookup yields CDR1 SGHDN and CDR2 FVKESK. In nucleotides, the CDR3 is TGTGCCAGCAGCCTTTTGGCCAGGGATGCTTTCTTT. Translated, it gives CASSLLARDAFF.

The V and J genes are TRBV5-1 and TRBJ2-2, with TRBD1 identical over 7 bases. This CDR3 has 16 residues. V shed 2 bases and J 6 bases; nucleotides not matched to a gene: 10. Germline CDR1 SGHRS, CDR2 YFSETQ. The CDR3 reads CASSFTTGSVSGELFF. DNA for the CDR3: TGCGCCAGCAGCTTTACGACAGGGTCCGTTTCCGGGGAGCTGTTTTTT.

This chain connects TRBV28 to TRBJ1-5, with D unclear. V was shortened by 5 bases and J by 5 bases, with 16 bases between the two germline ends. The CDR3 loop spans 15 amino acids. Germline CDR1 is MDHEN and CDR2 is SYDVKM. As DNA, the CDR3 is TGTGCCAGCAGTCCCACGGGAAAGGGCTATCAGCCCCAGCATTTT. Amino acid sequence: CASSPTGKGYQPQHF.

This clonotype showed up many times. This rearrangement joins TRBV20-1 to TRBJ2-5; 11 positions match TRBD2. J gave up 3 bases and V 8 bases, and 11 bases lay outside the gene matches. This CDR3 contains 15 residues. Germline lookup yields CDR1 DFQATT and CDR2 SNEGSKA (reference sequence). CDR3 in amino acids: CSFSSGRGVEETQYF. The CDR3 region has the DNA TGCAGTTTTAGTAGCGGGAGGGGCGTCGAAGAGACCCAGTACTTC.

A few counts support this clonotype. This sequence joins TRBV7-9 and TRBJ2-7, with TRBD1 as a possible D gene (5 bases). CDR1 is SEHNR, CDR2 FQNEAQ, per germline (reference sequence). This CDR3 region has 14 residues. Trimming took off 0 bases at V and 6 bases at J, with 12 bases between the two ends. The CDR3 region has the DNA TGTGCCAGCAGCTTAGCTTCGTTGGGGCGCGAGCAGTACTTC. This gives the protein CASSLASLGREQYF.

V usage is TRBV29-1 and J usage is TRBJ2-2, with 12 bases matching TRBD1. Per germline, CDR1 SQVTM and CDR2 ANQGSEA. The CDR3 spans 15 residues. J lost 5 bases, V lost 6 bases, and 7 bases had no gene match. Here the CDR3 reads CSVTPGQGATGELFF. CDR3 bases: TGCAGCGTCACACCGGGACAGGGGGCAACCGGGGAGCTGTTTTTT.

This clonotype came up once. The chain has TRBV28 and TRBJ2-7, with TRBD2 identical over 7 bases. With 7 bases clipped from V and 0 bases from J, the junction kept 6 bases outside the gene matches. The CDR3 runs 14 residues. Germline lookup yields CDR1 MDHEN and CDR2 SYDVKM. CDR3 sequence (DNA): TGTGCCAGCACTTCGGGCGGGAGCTCCTACGAGCAGTACTTC. Its translation: CASTSGGSSYEQYF.

The chain has TRBV4-2 and TRBJ2-7, with TRBD2 matching over 11 bases. V gave up 0 bases and J gave up 6 bases; unmatched junction bases: 7. This CDR3 is 16 amino acids long. Germline V lookup: CDR1 LGHNA, CDR2 YNFKEQ. The DNA for the CDR3 is TGTGCCAGCAGCCAAGACACCCTAGCGGGAGGTTCCGAGCAGTACTTC. Encoded protein: CASSQDTLAGGSEQYF.

In this sample, this clonotype turned up many times. This chain connects TRBV10-3 to TRBJ2-7; possible D gene TRBD1, 6 bases. CDR1 is ENHRY and CDR2 is SYGVKD in the germline V gene. The CDR3 is 12 residues long. The V end was cut by 8 bases, the J end by 4 bases, with 12 bases between. In DNA form, the CDR3 reads TGTGCCATCGGGACACCGTCTTACGAGCAGTACTTC. This encodes CAIGTPSYEQYF.

This clonotype was found many times. This chain joins TRBV4-2 and TRBJ2-1, with D perhaps matching TRBD1 or TRBD2 (6 bases each). Germline CDR1 LGHNA, CDR2 YNFKEQ. Trimming took off 3 bases at V and 5 bases at J, with 14 bases between the two ends. The CDR3 has 15 residues. DNA of the CDR3: TGTGCCAGCAGCCAGGAGGGACAAAGAGACAATGAGCAGTTCTTC. Amino acid sequence: CASSQEGQRDNEQFF.

This clonotype was detected only a few times. The gene calls are TRBV15 and TRBJ2-7, with D possibly matching TRBD1 (6 bases). The length of the CDR3 is 15 residues. V lost 3 bases and J lost 0, with 12 bases in between. Germline CDR1 and CDR2: LNHNV and YYDKDF (reference sequence). The CDR3, as DNA: TGTGCCACCAGCAGTACGAGGGGGAGCTCCTACGAGCAGTACTTC. It is translated as CATSSTRGSSYEQYF.

V is TRBV7-6 and J is TRBJ2-3; 12 nucleotides match TRBD2. J gave up 2 bases and V 4 bases, and 10 bases lay outside the gene matches. CDR1 is SGHVS and CDR2 is FNYEAQ in the germline V gene. CDR3 length: 18 amino acids. The CDR3 loop reads CASSSGLAGTLNTDTQYF. For the CDR3, the DNA is TGTGCCAGCAGCTCCGGACTAGCGGGGACTTTGAACACAGATACGCAGTATTTT. Combining the CDR3 with reference TRBV7-6 and TRBJ2-3 gives the whole variable domain GAGVSQSPRYKVTKRGQDVALRCDPISGHVSLYWYRQALGQGPEFLTYFNYEAQQDKSGLPNDRFSAERPEGSISTLTIQRTEQRDSAMYRCASSSGLAGTLNTDTQYFGPGTRLTVL.

The chain is built from TRBV6-1 and TRBJ2-3, with a tentative D call TRBD1 (5 bases). V lost 5 bases and J 0 bases, leaving 12 bases between the germline ends. The CDR3 is 15 amino acids. In germline, CDR1 is MNHNS, CDR2 SASEGT. CDR3 sequence: CASSPRQPSTDTQYF. CDR3 nucleotides: TGTGCCAGCAGTCCCAGACAGCCTAGCACAGATACGCAGTATTTT.

This clonotype has a handful of counts. J is TRBJ2-6 and V is TRBV5-5; D possibly uses TRBD1 or TRBD2 (5 bases each). This CDR3 is 15 amino acids long. Germline loops: CDR1 SGHKS, CDR2 YYEKEE (reference sequence). The V gene lost 1 base and the J gene lost 6 bases, with 11 bases spanning the gap. CDR3 DNA: TGTGCCAGCAGCTTGAGGGGCGGACTGGCCAACGTCCTGACTTTC. Protein: CASSLRGGLANVLTF.

The chain combines TRBV27 with TRBJ1-2; D is unclear. V lost 3 bases and J 0 bases, leaving 5 bases between the germline ends. Germline assignment: CDR1 MNHEY and CDR2 SMNVEV (reference sequence). The CDR3 loop spans 13 amino acids. The CDR3 nucleotides read TGTGCCAGCAGTTTGAAGTCTAACTATGGCTACACCTTC. The encoded protein is CASSLKSNYGYTF.

The CDR3 spells CASSLLGGSGGYTF. DNA for the CDR3: TGTGCCAGCAGTCTCCTCGGGGGGAGTGGTGGCTACACCTTC. V and J are TRBV6-5 and TRBJ1-2; D possibly corresponds to TRBD1 (5 bases). The CDR3 is 14 residues long. Deletions cut 5 bases from V and 7 bases from J, with 17 bases between. Germline CDR1 reads MNHEY; CDR2 reads SVGAGI.

The V and J genes are TRBV5-1 and TRBJ1-1; 12 bases match TRBD1. V trimming: 4 bases; J trimming: 4 bases; junction bases outside the gene matches: 2. Germline loops: CDR1 SGHRS, CDR2 YFSETQ. This CDR3 region has 14 residues. CDR3 in DNA: TGCGCCAGCAGCGGGACAGGGGGCGGCACTGAAGCTTTCTTT. As protein: CASSGTGGGTEAFF.

Remarks on this clonotype: This may come from a read error, since a much larger clone is one base off. The rearrangement links TRBV3-1 to TRBJ1-1, with D possibly matching TRBD1 (5 bases). The germline gives CDR1 LGHDT, CDR2 YNNKEL (reference sequence). The CDR3 is 14 amino acids. As DNA, the CDR3 is TGTACCAGCAGCCAAGTCGTCCTTGGGGGGGAAGCTTTCTTT. It yields the protein CTSSQVVLGGEAFF.

In its sample, this clonotype was seen many times. This sequence joins TRBV28 and TRBJ2-1; possible D gene TRBD2, 5 bases. The V end lost 4 bases, the J end lost 2 bases, and 6 bases lay between the germline ends. Germline CDR1 and CDR2: MDHEN and SYDVKM. The CDR3 totals 13 residues. The CDR3 coding sequence is TGTGCCAGCAGTTCCGGGGCCTACAATGAGCAGTTCTTC. It is translated as CASSSGAYNEQFF.

V and J are TRBV20-1 and TRBJ2-3; a possible D gene is TRBD1 (6 bases). The CDR3 spans 14 residues. Per the germline V gene, CDR1 is DFQATT and CDR2 is SNEGSKA (reference sequence). Between the trimmed V and J ends, which lost 3 bases and 6 bases, there was a span of 16 bases. The CDR3 loop reads CSASGDTLRDTQYF. The CDR3 coding sequence is TGCAGTGCTAGTGGGGACACCCTAAGGGATACGCAGTATTTT.

This clonotype turned up a few times. The chain combines TRBV4-1 with TRBJ1-6; 11 bases fit TRBD1. Germline V gene lookup returns CDR1 MGHRA and CDR2 YSYEKL. V lost 4 bases, J lost 8 bases, and 7 bases stayed unmatched. The CDR3 sequence is 16 residues long. CDR3 residues: CASSPRDRGSHSPLHF. The CDR3 bases are TGCGCCAGCAGCCCCCGGGACAGGGGGAGTCATTCACCCCTCCACTTT.

This clonotype came up many times. The V gene is TRBV10-3, the J gene TRBJ1-4; D ambiguous. Trimming cost V 2 bases and J 8 bases, with 6 bases left between them. The CDR3 loop spans 12 amino acids. Germline loops: CDR1 ENHRY, CDR2 SYGVKD. The chain's CDR3 is CAISERREKLFF. CDR3 DNA sequence: TGTGCCATCAGTGAGAGGAGGGAAAAACTGTTTTTT.

The CDR3 spells CASSQWSGDALYEQYF. The CDR3 nucleotides are TGTGCCAGCAGTCAATGGAGCGGGGACGCTCTCTACGAGCAGTACTTC. This chain connects TRBV6-1 to TRBJ2-7; 7 bases are shared with TRBD2. Germline CDR1 MNHNS, CDR2 SASEGT. There are 16 residues in the CDR3. The J segment lost 3 bases and the V segment lost 5 bases, leaving 13 bases of the junction unmatched.

This clonotype has a handful of counts. The chain combines TRBV20-1 with TRBJ2-7, with 10 bases fitting TRBD2. Germline V CDR1 and CDR2: DFQATT, SNEGSKA (reference sequence). Trimming took 2 bases from V and 6 from J; bases not matched to a gene: 7. The CDR3 contains 14 residues. The CDR3 protein is CSARSSSGSREQYF. DNA for the CDR3: TGCAGTGCTAGATCGTCTAGCGGGAGTCGCGAGCAGTACTTC.